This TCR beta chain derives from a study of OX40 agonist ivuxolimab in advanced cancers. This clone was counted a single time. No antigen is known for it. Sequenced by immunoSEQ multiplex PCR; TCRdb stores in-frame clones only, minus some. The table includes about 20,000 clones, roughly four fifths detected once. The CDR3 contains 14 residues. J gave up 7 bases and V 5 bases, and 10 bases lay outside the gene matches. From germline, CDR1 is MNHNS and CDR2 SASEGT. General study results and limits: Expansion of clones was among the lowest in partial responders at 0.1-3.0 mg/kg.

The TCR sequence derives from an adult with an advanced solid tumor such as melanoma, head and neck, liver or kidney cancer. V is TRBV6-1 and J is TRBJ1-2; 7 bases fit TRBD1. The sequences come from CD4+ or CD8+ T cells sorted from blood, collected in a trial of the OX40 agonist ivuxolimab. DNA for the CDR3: TGTGCCAGCAGTCCCATGGGAGGGGGCTTTGGCTACACCTTC. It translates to CASSPMGGGFGYTF.